This is a list of T cell receptor beta chains from one sample in a study of long-term antiretroviral therapy in people with HIV. Sequencing was performed with immunoSEQ multiplex PCR; in TCRdb, only in-frame clones are kept and a portion is missing. The data hold approximately 25,000 clones, with over 65% observed a single time. Material: unsorted PBMCs, obtained about 5 years after starting antiretroviral therapy. These receptors all stem from a man in his forties or fifties with HIV. The CDR3 runs from the conserved cysteine through the conserved F or W. Each record gives: V gene, CDR3 length, J gene, D gene, CDR3 protein. D genes are given only for firm matches.

>TRBV5-1|17|TRBJ1-2|-
CASSLEGSTRANYGYTF
>TRBV28|14|TRBJ2-3|-
CASRPQDLTDTQYF
>TRBV7-9|15|TRBJ2-2|TRBD1
CASIQGGKGTGELFF
>TRBV27|11|TRBJ1-1|-
CASSGGTEAFF
>TRBV6-5|12|TRBJ2-1|-
CASSSSQSEQFF
>TRBV6-6|15|TRBJ2-1|TRBD2
CASSDPSGTYNEQFF
>TRBV6-5|14|TRBJ1-1|-
CASSFAGGNTEAFF
>TRBV4-3|20|TRBJ2-1|TRBD2
CASSQGTSGRVEVSYNEQFF
>TRBV2|15|TRBJ1-2|-
CASSAGRPSGYGYTF
>TRBV15|17|TRBJ2-5|TRBD1
CATSREILGQGQETQYF
>TRBV10-2|14|TRBJ1-6|-
CASSETGVNSPLHF
>TRBV4-1|13|TRBJ1-2|-
CASSQEGAYGYTF
>TRBV11-3|14|TRBJ2-1|-
CASSLDSGYNEQFF
>TRBV19|13|TRBJ1-5|-
CASSMDGVKPQHF
>TRBV10-3|13|TRBJ2-3|TRBD1
CAGRQGYTDTQYF
>TRBV30|13|TRBJ1-2|-
CAWTLSGSDGYTF
>TRBV5-4|13|TRBJ1-1|-
CASSSVGLGEAFF
>TRBV7-3|14|TRBJ2-2|-
CASSDGTSTGELFF
>TRBV6-1|13|TRBJ1-2|-
CASSEEAVGSYTF
>TRBV10-2|14|TRBJ2-5|-
CASSAGITGETQYF
>TRBV5-4|13|TRBJ1-2|-
CASRPQVADGYTF
>TRBV6-5|12|TRBJ2-5|-
CASRGAGETQYF
>TRBV18|15|TRBJ2-3|-
CASSPARASTDTQYF
>TRBV30|14|TRBJ2-1|-
CAWSSQGGYNEQFF
>TRBV9|15|TRBJ1-1|-
CASSVVWSGMAEAFF
>TRBV5-1|21|TRBJ2-2|TRBD2
CASSLAAALAGANMRNGELFF
>TRBV7-2|14|TRBJ2-4|-
CASSLVQGGHIQYF
>TRBV9|13|TRBJ1-2|TRBD1
CASSVGTDYGYTF
>TRBV10-1|13|TRBJ1-1|-
CASSAPGVAEAFF
>TRBV10-2|13|TRBJ1-1|-
CATAREGSTEAFF
>TRBV4-2|16|TRBJ2-1|TRBD2
CASSQYSGGLYNEQFF
>TRBV30|14|TRBJ2-3|-
CAWSRDRGADTQYF
>TRBV7-8|14|TRBJ2-7|-
CASSLGFGAYEQYF
>TRBV10-3|15|TRBJ2-5|TRBD1
CAISLTRQGEETQYF
>TRBV7-9|15|TRBJ2-5|-
CASRPPGLGRETQYF
>TRBV9|15|TRBJ2-7|-
CASSVDGGETYEQYF
>TRBV5-6|15|TRBJ2-7|TRBD1
CASSLVGQGSNEQYF
>TRBV4-3|17|TRBJ2-7|-
CASSQDRSTGTVYEQYF
>TRBV5-1|18|TRBJ1-3|TRBD1
CASSFVGTGTFSGNTIYF
>TRBV4-1|16|TRBJ1-1|-
CASSQDQAGVGTEAFF
>TRBV6-6|15|TRBJ1-3|TRBD1
CASRAGTVSGNTIYF
>TRBV15|16|TRBJ2-3|TRBD1
CATSGWTGMSTDTQYF
>TRBV19|19|TRBJ1-4|TRBD1
CASSPRYPPGQATNEKLFF
>TRBV9|13|TRBJ1-5|-
CASSVEDGAAQHF
>TRBV10-2|16|TRBJ2-6|-
CASSESLGSGANVLTF
>TRBV27|16|TRBJ2-6|-
CASSPRTVSGANVLTF
>TRBV7-9|15|TRBJ2-3|-
CASSSRTFSTDTQYF
>TRBV6-1|14|TRBJ2-7|-
CASSDSGRGYEQYF
>TRBV5-6|15|TRBJ1-5|TRBD1
CASSMGQGASQPQHF
>TRBV7-7|13|TRBJ1-1|-
CASSLNENTEAFF
>TRBV27|14|TRBJ1-3|-
CASSSSPWGNTIYF
>TRBV14|15|TRBJ1-2|-
CASSRPGQGGYGYTF
>TRBV15|15|TRBJ2-7|-
CATSRDTGFTYEQYF
>TRBV6-1|14|TRBJ1-6|-
CASGLGGTNSPLHF
>TRBV5-1|16|TRBJ2-3|-
CASSAPISGGSDTQYF
>TRBV4-2|18|TRBJ2-1|TRBD2
CASSQVTVLAGGGNEQFF